What follows describes a single TCR beta chain. The data stem from a study of OX40 agonist ivuxolimab in advanced cancers. Produced via immunoSEQ multiplex PCR; TCRdb's table is partial and in-frame only. The sample includes more than 65,000 clones, about nine tenths of them seen just once. J lost 1 base, V lost 5 bases, and 16 bases had no gene match. The CDR3 sequence is 18 residues long. Germline V gene data show CDR1 as SGHVS and CDR2 as FQNEAQ. Drawing of blood for sampling happened at baseline, at cycle 4 day 1, and at cycle 7 day 1. Here the sequenced sample was CD4+ or CD8+ T cells sorted from blood, taken in a trial of the OX40 agonist ivuxolimab. The chain has TRBV7-8 and TRBJ1-2; 7 positions agree with TRBD1. The receptor was isolated from an adult with an advanced solid tumor such as melanoma, head and neck, liver or kidney cancer. The CDR3 is CASSPLLPGQQLNYGYTF. As DNA, the CDR3 is TGTGCCAGCAGCCCCCTTCTCCCGGGACAGCAACTTAACTATGGCTACACCTTC.